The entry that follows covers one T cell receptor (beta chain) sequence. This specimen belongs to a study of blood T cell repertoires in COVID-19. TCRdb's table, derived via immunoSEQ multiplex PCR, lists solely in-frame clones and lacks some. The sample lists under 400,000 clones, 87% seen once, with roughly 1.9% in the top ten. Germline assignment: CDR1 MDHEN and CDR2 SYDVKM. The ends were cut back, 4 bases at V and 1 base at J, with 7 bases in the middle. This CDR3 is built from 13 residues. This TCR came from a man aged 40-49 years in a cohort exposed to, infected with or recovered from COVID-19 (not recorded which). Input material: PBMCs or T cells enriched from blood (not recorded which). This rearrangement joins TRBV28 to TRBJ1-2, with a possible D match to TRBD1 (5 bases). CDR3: CASSSQVNYGYTF. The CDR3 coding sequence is TGTGCCAGCAGTTCACAGGTTAACTATGGCTACACCTTC.